The 22 T cell receptor beta chains listed next were all sequenced from one sample in a study of chemoradiotherapy in HPV16-positive cancers. Method: immunoSEQ multiplex PCR; TCRdb's copy keeps in-frame clones and lacks some. This sample yields roughly 16,000 clones, of which 60% to 80% are seen a single time; approximately 10% belongs to the top ten. Collection of the sample occurred from a patient who underwent chemoradiotherapy. The receptor source for this set is a human donor with HPV-associated anogenital cancer.

This clone was picked up a small number of times. V usage is TRBV4-3 and J usage is TRBJ2-7, with D perhaps TRBD1 (6 bases). The V gene lost 0 bases and the J gene lost 6 bases, with 12 bases spanning the gap. Germline lookup yields CDR1 LGHNA and CDR2 YSLEER. The CDR3 runs 14 residues. This chain's CDR3 is CASSQDYGGREQYF. The CDR3, as DNA: TGCGCCAGCAGCCAAGATTATGGGGGCCGCGAGCAGTACTTC.

The V call is TRBV10-3, the J call TRBJ2-5; maybe TRBD1 (6 bases). V was cut by 5 bases and J by 2 bases, with 15 bases left in between. The length of the CDR3 is 15 residues. CDR1 and CDR2 (germline): ENHRY, SYGVKD. The CDR3 nucleotides read TGTGCCATCAGTCCATTTAACACAGGGCAAGAGACCCAGTACTTC. It codes for CAISPFNTGQETQYF.

V gene TRBV15 combines with J gene TRBJ2-3; 8 nucleotides line up with TRBD2. Looked up from germline, CDR1 is LNHNV and CDR2 is YYDKDF (reference sequence). This CDR3 contains 15 residues. V lost 4 bases and J lost 2; bases outside the gene matches: 5. Written as DNA, the CDR3 is TGTGCCACCAGCATAACGGGGGGGCCCACAGATACGCAGTATTTT. Amino acid sequence: CATSITGGPTDTQYF. The variable domain in full, completed from reference TRBV15 and TRBJ2-3, reads DAMVIQNPRYQVTQFGKPVTLSCSQTLNHNVMYWYQQKSSQAPKLLFHYYDKDFNNEADTPDNFQSRRPNTSFCFLDIRSPGLGDTAMYLCATSITGGPTDTQYFGPGTRLTVL.

The V and J genes are TRBV7-2 and TRBJ2-7, with 11 bases aligning to TRBD2. The J segment lost 5 bases and the V segment lost 3 bases, leaving 6 bases of the junction unmatched. CDR1 SGHTA and CDR2 FQGNSA come from the germline V gene. The CDR3 runs to 15 residues. The DNA of the CDR3 is TGTGCCAGCAGCTTCCGACTAGCGGGGTCCCACGAGCAGTACTTC. The encoded protein is CASSFRLAGSHEQYF.

V usage is TRBV4-1 and J usage is TRBJ2-5; perhaps TRBD2 as D (7 bases). V was clipped by 3 bases and J by 5 bases, with 16 bases between them. Germline V CDR1 and CDR2: MGHRA, YSYEKL. The CDR3 is 15 residues long. The CDR3 here is CASSQASGGGETQYF. DNA for the CDR3: TGCGCCAGCAGCCAGGCCTCGGGGGGCGGGGAGACCCAGTACTTC.

The rearrangement uses TRBV19 and TRBJ2-7, with 8 bases identical to TRBD2. Germline V CDR1 and CDR2: LNHDA, SQIVND (reference sequence). V was clipped by 2 bases and J by 4 bases; unmatched bases: 7. CDR3 length: 15 residues. The CDR3 nucleotides read TGTGCCAGTAGTATACAGCGGGGGCGGACTTACGAGCAGTACTTC. It is translated as CASSIQRGRTYEQYF.

This rearrangement joins TRBV13 to TRBJ2-1; tentative D call: TRBD1 (6 bases). Germline V CDR1 and CDR2: PRHDT, FYEKMQ (reference sequence). V lost 6 bases and J 4 bases, leaving 10 bases between the germline ends. This CDR3 contains 13 residues. The CDR3 DNA is TGTGCCAGCAGTTTCCAGGGGTACAATGAGCAGTTCTTC. It codes for CASSFQGYNEQFF. Based on the CDR3 plus reference TRBV13 and TRBJ2-1, the full variable domain is AAGVIQSPRHLIKEKRETATLKCYPIPRHDTVYWYQQGPGQDPQFLISFYEKMQSDKGSIPDRFSAQQFSDYHSELNMSSLELGDSALYFCASSFQGYNEQFFGPGTRLTVL.

This clone was found once. V gene TRBV2 combines with J gene TRBJ2-5, with D tentatively TRBD2 (6 bases). Germline CDR1 SNHLY, CDR2 FYNNEI. Trimming pared 3 bases from V and 9 bases from J, leaving 14 bases between. This CDR3 comprises 13 residues. The CDR3 nucleotides read TGTGCCAGCAGTGATGAGGACTATGCTGCCCAGTACTTC. This translates into CASSDEDYAAQYF.

The rearrangement links TRBV5-1 to TRBJ2-5; 9 bases are a match to TRBD2. Per germline, CDR1 SGHRS and CDR2 YFSETQ. There are 15 residues in the CDR3. V lost 4 bases and J lost 5; bases outside the gene matches: 9. The CDR3 nucleotides are TGCGCCAGCAGCAGGACTAGCGAGCGGGTGGAGACCCAGTACTTC. Its protein is CASSRTSERVETQYF.

V is TRBV27 and J is TRBJ2-7, with D perhaps TRBD1 (6 bases). The V gene lost 5 bases and the J gene lost 1 base, with 9 bases spanning the gap. Per the germline V gene, CDR1 is MNHEY and CDR2 is SMNVEV (reference sequence). This CDR3 is 13 amino acids long. The CDR3 region has the DNA TGTGCCAGCAGTACCGGGACATCCTACGAGCAGTACTTC. This gives the protein CASSTGTSYEQYF.

The V gene is TRBV4-2, the J gene TRBJ2-6; the D gene is possibly TRBD2 (6 bases). The CDR3 is 17 amino acids. Germline CDR1 and CDR2: LGHNA and YNFKEQ. V lost 4 bases to trimming and J lost 1 base, with 14 bases between them. This chain's CDR3 is CASSRQPGTSGANVLTF. In DNA, the CDR3 is TGTGCCAGCAGCCGGCAACCAGGGACTTCTGGGGCCAACGTCCTGACTTTC.

The chain uses TRBV4-1 and TRBJ2-7; D uncertain. The CDR3 consists of 14 residues. Germline values: CDR1 MGHRA, CDR2 YSYEKL. V lost 2 bases to trimming and J lost 7 bases, with 15 bases between them. CDR3: CASSQHRSSWEQYF. DNA for the CDR3: TGCGCCAGCAGCCAACATAGGTCCTCCTGGGAGCAGTACTTC.

The sample holds a few counts of this clone. The V gene is TRBV7-8, the J gene TRBJ1-1, with D unclear. CDR3 size: 15 residues. V lost 6 bases and J lost 1, with 15 bases in between. CDR1 SGHVS and CDR2 FQNEAQ come from the germline V gene. This CDR3 is CASSPRAGSNTEAFF. As DNA, the CDR3 is TGTGCCAGCAGTCCCCGAGCGGGTTCGAACACTGAAGCTTTCTTT.

The V and J genes are TRBV5-6 and TRBJ2-7; no clear D gene. The CDR3 contains 13 residues. The germline CDR1 and CDR2 sequences are SGHDT and YYEEEE. Trimming took 1 base from V and 6 from J, leaving 11 bases between them. This CDR3 reads CASSLPSIGEQYF. Written as DNA, the CDR3 is TGTGCCAGCAGCTTGCCCTCAATCGGCGAGCAGTACTTC. Filled out from reference TRBV5-6 and TRBJ2-7, the complete variable domain reads DAGVTQSPTHLIKTRGQQVTLRCSPKSGHDTVSWYQQALGQGPQFIFQYYEEEERQRGNFPDRFSGHQFPNYSSELNVNALLLGDSALYLCASSLPSIGEQYFGPGTRLTVT.

This chain uses TRBV4-2 with TRBJ2-2, with a weak D call TRBD1 (6 bases). V lost 3 bases to trimming and J lost 6 bases, with 20 bases between them. Germline lookup yields CDR1 LGHNA and CDR2 YNFKEQ. The CDR3 is 17 residues long. CDR3 sequence (DNA): TGTGCCAGCAGCCAGCCTTTAACAGGGTCGTGGCCCGGGGAGCTGTTTTTT. Residues: CASSQPLTGSWPGELFF.

The chain couples TRBV7-2 to TRBJ1-4; D uncertain. From germline, CDR1 is SGHTA and CDR2 FQGNSA. CDR3 length: 17 residues. V gave up 0 bases and J gave up 0 bases, with 11 bases separating them. This chain's CDR3 is CASSLARNRATNEKLFF. The CDR3 DNA sequence: TGTGCCAGCAGCTTAGCGCGGAATCGTGCAACTAATGAAAAACTGTTTTTT.

The V gene is TRBV30, the J gene TRBJ2-4; 10 bases match TRBD1. The CDR3 length is 17 residues. Looked up from germline, CDR1 is GTSNPN and CDR2 is SVGIG (reference sequence). The J segment lost 2 bases and the V segment lost 0 bases, leaving 7 bases of the junction unmatched. CDR3 region: CAWSVPWDRGPKNIQYF. DNA of the CDR3: TGTGCCTGGAGTGTACCTTGGGACAGGGGTCCCAAAAACATTCAGTACTTC.

This clone was seen more than once but under ten times. V is TRBV6-9 and J is TRBJ2-1; 8 nucleotides line up with TRBD2. Germline assignment: CDR1 MNHGY and CDR2 SVAAGI. The length of the CDR3 is 11 residues. CDR3 DNA: TGTGAAAGCGGGGGTAGCAATGAGCAGTTCTTC. Encoded protein: CESGGSNEQFF.

The gene calls are TRBV6-6 and TRBJ1-6; D unresolved. The CDR3 has 14 amino acids. Germline loops: CDR1 MNHNY, CDR2 SVGAGI (reference sequence). Trimming pared 6 bases from V and 0 bases from J, leaving 6 bases between. The CDR3 loop is CASRPSSYNSPLHF. The CDR3 DNA reads as TGTGCCAGCAGGCCAAGCTCCTATAATTCACCCCTCCACTTT.

J is TRBJ2-7 and V is TRBV27; D assignment may be TRBD1 or TRBD2 (5 bases each). Trimming stripped 3 bases from V and 5 bases from J, with 17 bases between. CDR1 is MNHEY and CDR2 is SMNVEV in the germline V gene (reference sequence). This CDR3 region has 15 residues. In DNA, the CDR3 is TGTGCCAGCAGTTTGAAGGGACGGGTCCTTCACGAGCAGTACTTC. Protein product: CASSLKGRVLHEQYF.

This clone was observed a single time. The rearrangement joins TRBV4-2 to TRBJ2-7, with D unclear. Germline-derived CDR1 and CDR2 are LGHNA and YNFKEQ. With 0 bases removed from V and 3 bases from J, the gap between germline ends came to 3 bases. The CDR3 has 12 residues. The CDR3 region has the DNA TGTGCCAGCAGCCAAGATATCTACGAGCAGTACTTC. Its protein is CASSQDIYEQYF.

The rearrangement links TRBV30 to TRBJ1-2; D gene uncertain. Trimming removed 1 base from V and 4 bases from J, with 4 bases in between. Germline V gives CDR1 GTSNPN, CDR2 SVGIG (reference sequence). The CDR3 runs 11 residues. CDR3 DNA sequence: TGTGCCTGGAGTGAGGCCTATGGCTACACCTTC. The encoded protein is CAWSEAYGYTF.